This T cell receptor (beta chain) was sequenced for a study of CD8+CD57+ T cells in acquired aplastic anemia. Study information: Average DNA yield from sorted CD4+ and CD8+ cells was about 2.9 ug. Among healthy donors, CD4+ cells averaged roughly 11 million reads.

The TCR beta profiling, which covered VDJ combination and CDR3 sequence, was carried out using genomic DNA as the template. TCRdb re-called the reads with MiXCR, one entry per CDR3 protein. Among more than 150,000 distinct CDR3 sequences, 35% to 50% were seen once, and the ten largest hold approximately 2.9%. This clonotype was detected once. Its antigen remains unknown. Looked up from germline, CDR1 is SGHVS and CDR2 is FQNEAQ. The CDR3 runs to 14 residues. Trimming took off 5 bases at V and 3 bases at J, with 14 bases between the two ends. Overall study findings and caveats: Nearly 30 CD8+ CDR3 sequences were shared between patients and controls. Researchers reported that CD8+ Simpson's diversity was not significantly different in patients versus controls.

V usage is TRBV7-8 and J usage is TRBJ2-7; D possibly corresponds to TRBD1 (6 bases). The receptor's source is a human donor in good health. Sample: sorted CD4+, CD8+, or CD8+CD57+ T cells (not recorded which) from PBMCs. The CDR3 protein is CASSTPTGIYEQYF. The DNA for the CDR3 is TGTGCCAGCAGCACCCCGACAGGAATCTACGAGCAGTACTTC.